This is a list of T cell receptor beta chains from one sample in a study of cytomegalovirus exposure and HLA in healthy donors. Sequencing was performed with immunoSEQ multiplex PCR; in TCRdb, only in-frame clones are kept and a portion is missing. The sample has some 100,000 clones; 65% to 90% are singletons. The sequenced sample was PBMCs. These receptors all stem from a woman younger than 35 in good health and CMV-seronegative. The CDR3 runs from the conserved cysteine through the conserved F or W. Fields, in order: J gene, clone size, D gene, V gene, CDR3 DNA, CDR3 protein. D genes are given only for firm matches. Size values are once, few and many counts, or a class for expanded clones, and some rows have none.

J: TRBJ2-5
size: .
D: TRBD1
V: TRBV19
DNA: TGTGCCAGTAGCCCAAAATATGGGACAGGGGCGGCCGATCGGTACTTC
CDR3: CASSPKYGTGAADRYF

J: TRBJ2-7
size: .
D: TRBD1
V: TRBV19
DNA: TGTGCCAGTAGTATAGACTACAGGGGAACCTACGAGCAGTACTTC
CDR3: CASSIDYRGTYEQYF

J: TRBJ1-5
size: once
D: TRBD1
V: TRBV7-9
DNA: TGTGCCAGCAGCTTACATACAGACAGGGCTGTACGGCAGCCCCAGCATTTT
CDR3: CASSLHTDRAVRQPQHF

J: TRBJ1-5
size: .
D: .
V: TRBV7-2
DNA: TGTGCCAGCAGCTTATCCCGCGCGCAGGGTCAAAGCCATTTT
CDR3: CASSLSRAQGQSHF

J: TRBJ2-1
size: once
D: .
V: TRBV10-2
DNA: TGCGCCAGCAGAGACAGACCCAATGAGCAGTTCTTC
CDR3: CASRDRPNEQFF

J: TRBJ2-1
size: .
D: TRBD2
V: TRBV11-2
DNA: TGTGCCAGCAGCTTTGGGTCGGGGGGGGAGCAGTTCTTC
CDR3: CASSFGSGGEQFF

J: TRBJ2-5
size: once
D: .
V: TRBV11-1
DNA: TGTGCCAGCATGGGGCGAGCGAGAGAGACCCAGTACTTC
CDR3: CASMGRARETQYF

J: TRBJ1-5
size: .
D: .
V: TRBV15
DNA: TGTGCCACCAGCGGATCCCCCCCGACAGCGCTCGCGGCGCCCCAGCATTTT
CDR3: CATSGSPPTALAAPQHF

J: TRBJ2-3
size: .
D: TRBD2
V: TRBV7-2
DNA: TGTGCCAGCAGCATAACTAGCGGGGGGTATACAGATACGCAGTATTTT
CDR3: CASSITSGGYTDTQYF

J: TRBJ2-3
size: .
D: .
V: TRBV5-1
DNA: TGCGCCAGCAGCCGAGAACAGGGCGAGGGAGATACGCAGTATTTT
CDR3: CASSREQGEGDTQYF

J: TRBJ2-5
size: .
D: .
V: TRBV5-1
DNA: TGCGCCAGCAGCTTGGGCCACGAGTACCAAGAGACCCAGTACTTC
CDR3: CASSLGHEYQETQYF

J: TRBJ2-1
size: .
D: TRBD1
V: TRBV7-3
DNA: TGTGCCAGCAGCTTAGAACAGGGGTCATACAATGAGCAGTTCTTC
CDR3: CASSLEQGSYNEQFF

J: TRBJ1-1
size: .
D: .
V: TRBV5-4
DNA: TGTGCCACCTTGCGTCTACCGAACACTGAAGCTTTCTTT
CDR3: CATLRLPNTEAFF

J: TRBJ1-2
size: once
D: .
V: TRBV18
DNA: TGTGCCAGCTCACCACCTTGGGGGCGCTACTATGGCTACACCTTC
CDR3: CASSPPWGRYYGYTF

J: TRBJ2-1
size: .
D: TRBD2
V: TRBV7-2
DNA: TGTGCCAGCAGCTTAAGCGGGGGGGCCCTGAATGAGCAGTTCTTC
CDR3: CASSLSGGALNEQFF

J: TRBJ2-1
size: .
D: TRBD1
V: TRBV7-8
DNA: TGTGCCAGCAGCTCAAGACTCGGACAGGGGGTTCCTGAGCAGTTCTTC
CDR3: CASSSRLGQGVPEQFF

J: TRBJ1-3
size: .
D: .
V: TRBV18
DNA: TGTGCCAGCTCACCCACCACCGACAGGCCTTCCTCTGGAAACACCATATATTTT
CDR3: CASSPTTDRPSSGNTIYF

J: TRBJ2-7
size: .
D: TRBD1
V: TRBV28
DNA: TGTGCCAGCAGAACTCCGGGACAGGGGAGGGGGTACGAGCAGTACTTC
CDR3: CASRTPGQGRGYEQYF

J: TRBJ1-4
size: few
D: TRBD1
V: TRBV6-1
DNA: TGTGCCAGCAGTGAGGGACAGGGATCTACAACTAATGAAAAACTGTTTTTT
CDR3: CASSEGQGSTTNEKLFF

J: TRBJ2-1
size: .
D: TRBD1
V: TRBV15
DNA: TGTGCCACCAGCAGAGATCTTCAAAATTCCCGGGACAGGGGAGGGCATGAGCAGTTCTTC
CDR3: CATSRDLQNSRDRGGHEQFF

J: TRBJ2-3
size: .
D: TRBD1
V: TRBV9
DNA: TGTGCCAGCAGCGGTAACAGGGGGCGCTTTCCAGATACGCAGTATTTT
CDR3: CASSGNRGRFPDTQYF

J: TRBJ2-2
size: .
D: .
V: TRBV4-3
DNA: TGCGCCAGCAGCCAGTGGCTAGCGTTCGGCACCGGGGAGCTGTTTTTT
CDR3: CASSQWLAFGTGELFF

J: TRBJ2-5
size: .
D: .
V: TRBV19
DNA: TGTGCCTCCAGCCCGACTTTTCAAGAGACCCAGTACTTC
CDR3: CASSPTFQETQYF

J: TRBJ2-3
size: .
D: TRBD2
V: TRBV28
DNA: TGTGCCAGCAGCCCCAGCGGGATCGCAGATACGCAGTATTTT
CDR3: CASSPSGIADTQYF

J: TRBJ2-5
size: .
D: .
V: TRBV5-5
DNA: TGTGCCAGCAGCTTGGGGCATCCTTCCCAGTACTTC
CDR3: CASSLGHPSQYF

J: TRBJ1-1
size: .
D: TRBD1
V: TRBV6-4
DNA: TGTGCCAGCAGACGGCCCGGGACAGCTTGGTACACTGAAGCTTTCTTT
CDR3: CASRRPGTAWYTEAFF

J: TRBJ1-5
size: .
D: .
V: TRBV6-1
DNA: TGTGCCAGCGAGGTCTGGGGCAATCAGCCCCAGCATTTT
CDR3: CASEVWGNQPQHF

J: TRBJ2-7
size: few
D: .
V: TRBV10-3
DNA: TGTGCCATCAGATCCTTAGACAACTCCTACGAGCAGTACTTC
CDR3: CAIRSLDNSYEQYF

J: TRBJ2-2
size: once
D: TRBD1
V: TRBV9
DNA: TGTGCCAGCAGCCATACTGGACAAACGACCGGACAGGGTTTGGCCGGGGAGCTGTTTTTT
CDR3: CASSHTGQTTGQGLAGELFF

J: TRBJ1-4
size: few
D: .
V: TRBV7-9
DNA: TGTGCCAGCAGCTTTTACAGGCCCACTAATGAAAAACTGTTTTTT
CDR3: CASSFYRPTNEKLFF

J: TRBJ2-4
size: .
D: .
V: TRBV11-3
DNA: TGTGCCAGCAGCTCCCCCTCGGAAAACATTCAGTACTTC
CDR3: CASSSPSENIQYF

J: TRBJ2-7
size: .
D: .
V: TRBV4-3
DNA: TGCGCCAGCAGCCAAGATGGGGACTGGAGGAGCGAGCAGTACTTC
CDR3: CASSQDGDWRSEQYF

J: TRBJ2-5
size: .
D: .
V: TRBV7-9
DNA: TGTTCCAGCAGCTTATCTATAGAGACCCAGTACTTC
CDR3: CSSSLSIETQYF

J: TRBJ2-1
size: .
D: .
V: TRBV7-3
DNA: TGTGCCAGCAGCTTAAGTAAATCAGGATACAATGAGCAGTTCTTC
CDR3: CASSLSKSGYNEQFF

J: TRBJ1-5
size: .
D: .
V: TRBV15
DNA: TGTGCCACCAGCAGAAGGACAGTTCAGGAGCCCCAGCATTTT
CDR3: CATSRRTVQEPQHF

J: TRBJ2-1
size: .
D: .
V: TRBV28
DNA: TGTGCCAGCAGGGCGGACACCTACAATGAGCAGTTCTTC
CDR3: CASRADTYNEQFF

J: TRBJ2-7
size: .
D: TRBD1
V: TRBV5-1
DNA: TGCGCCAGCAGCTTGGCACAGGGGGCACACTACGAGCAGTACTTC
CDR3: CASSLAQGAHYEQYF